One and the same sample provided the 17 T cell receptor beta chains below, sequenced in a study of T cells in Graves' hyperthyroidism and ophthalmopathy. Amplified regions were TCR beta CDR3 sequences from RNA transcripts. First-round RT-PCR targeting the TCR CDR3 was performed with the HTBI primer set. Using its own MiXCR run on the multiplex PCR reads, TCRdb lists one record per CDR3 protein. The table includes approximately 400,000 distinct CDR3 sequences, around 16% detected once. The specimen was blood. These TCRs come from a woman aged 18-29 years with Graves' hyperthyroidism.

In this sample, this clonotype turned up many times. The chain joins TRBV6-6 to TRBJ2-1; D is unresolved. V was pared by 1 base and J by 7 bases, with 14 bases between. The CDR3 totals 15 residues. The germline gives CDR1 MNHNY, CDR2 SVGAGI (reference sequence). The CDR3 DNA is TGTGCCAGCAGTTACTTGACCAATATGAGGAATGAGCAGTTCTTC. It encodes CASSYLTNMRNEQFF.

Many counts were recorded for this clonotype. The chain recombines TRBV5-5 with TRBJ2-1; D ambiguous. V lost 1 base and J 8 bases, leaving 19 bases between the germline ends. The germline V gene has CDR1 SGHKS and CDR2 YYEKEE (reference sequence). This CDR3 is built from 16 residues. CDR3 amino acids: CASSLPRPPLVDEQFF. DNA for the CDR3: TGTGCCAGCAGCTTGCCCCGGCCACCTCTAGTTGATGAGCAGTTCTTC.

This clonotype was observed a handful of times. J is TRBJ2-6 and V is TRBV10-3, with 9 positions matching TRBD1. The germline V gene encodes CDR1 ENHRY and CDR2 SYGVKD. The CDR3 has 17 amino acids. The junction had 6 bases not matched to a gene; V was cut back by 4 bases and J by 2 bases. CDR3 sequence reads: CAISGSDRGAGANVLTF. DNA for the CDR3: TGTGCCATCAGTGGATCGGACAGGGGTGCTGGGGCCAACGTCCTGACTTTC.

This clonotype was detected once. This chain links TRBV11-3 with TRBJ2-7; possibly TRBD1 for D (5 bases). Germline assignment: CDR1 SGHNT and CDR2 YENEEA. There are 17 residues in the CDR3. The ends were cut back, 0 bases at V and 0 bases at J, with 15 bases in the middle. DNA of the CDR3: TGTGCCAGCAGCTTAGATCGAACAGGCTTAAGCTCCTACGAGCAGTACTTC. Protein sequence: CASSLDRTGLSSYEQYF.

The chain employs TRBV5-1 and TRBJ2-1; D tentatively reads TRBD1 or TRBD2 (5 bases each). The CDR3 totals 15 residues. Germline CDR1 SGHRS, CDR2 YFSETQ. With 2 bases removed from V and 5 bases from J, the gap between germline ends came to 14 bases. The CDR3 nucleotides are TGCGCCAGCAGCTTACTAGATGTAGGGGACAATGAGCAGTTCTTC. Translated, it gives CASSLLDVGDNEQFF.

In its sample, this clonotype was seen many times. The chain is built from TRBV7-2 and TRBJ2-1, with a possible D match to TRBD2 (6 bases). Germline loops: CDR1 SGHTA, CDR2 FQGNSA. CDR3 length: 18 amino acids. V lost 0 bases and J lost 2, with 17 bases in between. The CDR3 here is CASSLAGLTGVPYNEQFF. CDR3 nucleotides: TGTGCCAGCAGCTTAGCGGGTCTCACGGGAGTTCCCTACAATGAGCAGTTCTTC. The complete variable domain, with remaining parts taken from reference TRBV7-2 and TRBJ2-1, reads GAGVSQSPSNKVTEKGKDVELRCDPISGHTALYWYRQSLGQGLEFLIYFQGNSAPDKSGLPSDRFSAERTGGSVSTLTIQRTQQEDSAVYLCASSLAGLTGVPYNEQFFGPGTRLTVL.

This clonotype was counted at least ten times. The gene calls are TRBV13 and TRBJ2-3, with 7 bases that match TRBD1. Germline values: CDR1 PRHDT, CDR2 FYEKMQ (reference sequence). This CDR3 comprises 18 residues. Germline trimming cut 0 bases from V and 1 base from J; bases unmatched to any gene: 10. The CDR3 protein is CASSLGGRQGDRTDTQYF. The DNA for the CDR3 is TGTGCCAGCAGCTTAGGGGGCCGCCAGGGGGACCGCACAGATACGCAGTATTTT.

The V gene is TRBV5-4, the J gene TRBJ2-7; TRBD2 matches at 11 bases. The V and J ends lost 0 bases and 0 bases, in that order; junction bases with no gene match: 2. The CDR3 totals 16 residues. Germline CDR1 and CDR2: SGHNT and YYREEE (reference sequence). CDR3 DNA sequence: TGTGCCAGCAGCTTGGAACTAGCGGGAGCCTCCTACGAGCAGTACTTC. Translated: CASSLELAGASYEQYF.

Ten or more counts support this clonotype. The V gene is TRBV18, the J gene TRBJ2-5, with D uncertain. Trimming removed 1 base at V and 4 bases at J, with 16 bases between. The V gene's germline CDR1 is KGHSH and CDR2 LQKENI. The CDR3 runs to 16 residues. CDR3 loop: CASSPLVTRPRETQYF. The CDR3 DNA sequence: TGTGCCAGCTCACCACTCGTAACCCGCCCACGAGAGACCCAGTACTTC.

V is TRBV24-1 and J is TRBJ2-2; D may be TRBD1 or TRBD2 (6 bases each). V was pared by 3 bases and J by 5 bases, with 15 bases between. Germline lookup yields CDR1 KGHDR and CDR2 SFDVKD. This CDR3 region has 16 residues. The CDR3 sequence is CATSDVQGGETGELFF. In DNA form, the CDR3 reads TGTGCCACCAGTGATGTACAGGGAGGTGAGACCGGGGAGCTGTTTTTT.

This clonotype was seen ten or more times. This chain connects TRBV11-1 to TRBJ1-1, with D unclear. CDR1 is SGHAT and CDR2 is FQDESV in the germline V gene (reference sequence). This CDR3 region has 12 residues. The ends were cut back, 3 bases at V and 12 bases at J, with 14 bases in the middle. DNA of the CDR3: TGTGCCAGCAGCTTCCGGGTTGGCCCGACTTTCTTT. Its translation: CASSFRVGPTFF. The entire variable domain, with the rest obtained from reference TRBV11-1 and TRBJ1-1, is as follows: EAEVAQSPRYKITEKSQAVAFWCDPISGHATLYWYRQILGQGPELLVQFQDESVVDDSQLPKDRFSAERLKGVDSTLKIQPAELGDSAMYLCASSFRVGPTFFGQGTRLTVV.

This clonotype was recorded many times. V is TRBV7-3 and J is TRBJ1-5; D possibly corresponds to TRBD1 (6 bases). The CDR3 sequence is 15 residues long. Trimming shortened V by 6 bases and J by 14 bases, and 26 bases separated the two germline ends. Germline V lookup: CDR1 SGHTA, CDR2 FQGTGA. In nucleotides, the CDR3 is TGTGCCAGCAGTCAAGGGGGGCGCGGGCGGCTGGAGGAGCATTTT. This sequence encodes CASSQGGRGRLEEHF.

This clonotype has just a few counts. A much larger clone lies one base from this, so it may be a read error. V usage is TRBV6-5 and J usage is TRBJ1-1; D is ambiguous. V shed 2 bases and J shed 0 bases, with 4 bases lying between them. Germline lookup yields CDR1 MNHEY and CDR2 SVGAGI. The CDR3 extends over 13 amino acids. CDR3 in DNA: TGTGCCAGCAGTTACGACGTGAACACTGAAGCTTTCTTT. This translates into CASSYDVNTEAFF.

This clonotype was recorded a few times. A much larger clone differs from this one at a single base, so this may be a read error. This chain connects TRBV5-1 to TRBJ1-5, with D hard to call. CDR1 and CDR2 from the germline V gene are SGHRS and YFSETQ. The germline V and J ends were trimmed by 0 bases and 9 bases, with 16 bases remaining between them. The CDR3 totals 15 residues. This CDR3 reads CASSLGGPGGPPQHF. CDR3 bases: TGCGCCAGCAGCTTGGGAGGACCGGGCGGTCCGCCCCAGCATTTT.

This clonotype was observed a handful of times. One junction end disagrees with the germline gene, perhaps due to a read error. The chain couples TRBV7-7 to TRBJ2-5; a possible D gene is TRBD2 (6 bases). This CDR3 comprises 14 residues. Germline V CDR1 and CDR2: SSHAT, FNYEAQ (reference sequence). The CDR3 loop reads CASSSGLPGETQYF. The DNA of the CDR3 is TGTGCTAGCAGCTCGGGACTCCCGGGAGAGACCCAGTACTTC.

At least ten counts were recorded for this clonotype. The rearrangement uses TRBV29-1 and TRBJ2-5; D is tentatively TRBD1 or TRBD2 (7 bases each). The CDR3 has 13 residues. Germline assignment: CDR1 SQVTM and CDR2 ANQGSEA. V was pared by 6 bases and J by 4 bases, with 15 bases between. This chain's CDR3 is CSVSRGGAETQYF. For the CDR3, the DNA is TGCAGCGTGTCCAGGGGGGGCGCAGAGACCCAGTACTTC. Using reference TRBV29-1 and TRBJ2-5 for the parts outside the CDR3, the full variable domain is SAVISQKPSRDICQRGTSLTIQCQVDSQVTMMFWYRQQPGQSLTLIATANQGSEATYESGFVIDKFPISRPNLTFSTLTVSNMSPEDSSIYLCSVSRGGAETQYFGPGTRLLVL.

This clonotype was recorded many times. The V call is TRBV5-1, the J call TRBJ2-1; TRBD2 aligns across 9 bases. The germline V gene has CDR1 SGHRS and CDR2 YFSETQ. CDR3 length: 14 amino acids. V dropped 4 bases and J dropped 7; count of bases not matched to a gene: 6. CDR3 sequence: CASSVAGAGNEQFF. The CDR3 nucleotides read TGCGCCAGCAGCGTAGCGGGAGCTGGGAATGAGCAGTTCTTC.